This entry lists 9 T cell receptor beta chains sequenced from one sample in a study of blood T cell repertoires in COVID-19. Produced via immunoSEQ multiplex PCR; TCRdb's table is partial and in-frame only. The profile shows 140,000 or so clones, about 86% of them singletons. Sequencing was done on a sample of peripheral blood. The receptors were sampled from a woman in her forties or fifties with active or convalescent COVID-19.

As DNA, the CDR3 is TGTGCCAGCTCACCGGGGCAGGGGGCCCTTCAGCCCCAGCATTTT. Its translation is CASSPGQGALQPQHF. This chain uses TRBV18 with TRBJ1-5; 8 positions match TRBD1. This CDR3 is built from 15 residues. From germline, CDR1 is KGHSH and CDR2 LQKENI. Germline trimming cut 3 bases from V and 6 bases from J; bases unmatched to any gene: 7.

The chain couples TRBV18 to TRBJ2-2; 14 bases agree with TRBD2. The length of the CDR3 is 18 residues. V lost 2 bases, J lost 6 bases, and 8 bases stayed unmatched. Germline lookup yields CDR1 KGHSH and CDR2 LQKENI. The CDR3 reads CASSPGLAGGPGPGELFF. Written as DNA, the CDR3 is TGTGCCAGCTCACCAGGACTAGCGGGAGGCCCGGGACCCGGGGAGCTGTTTTTT.

This clone was observed once. CDR3: CASSQEPGLDGDEQFF. Here the CDR3 DNA reads TGTGCCAGCAGCCAGGAGCCGGGACTAGACGGCGATGAGCAGTTCTTC. The gene calls are TRBV4-2 and TRBJ2-1, with 8 nucleotides matching TRBD2. With V trimmed by 3 bases and J by 8 bases, 12 bases remained unmatched. Germline lookup yields CDR1 LGHNA and CDR2 YNFKEQ. The CDR3 is 16 amino acids.

This clone has only a few counts. The chain has TRBV29-1 and TRBJ2-7, with 10 bases that match TRBD1. CDR3 length equals 15 residues. CDR1 and CDR2 from the germline V gene are SQVTM and ANQGSEA. The ends lost 2 bases at V and 2 bases at J; junction bases unmatched: 6. The CDR3 loop reads CSVEPGTGETYEQYF. The CDR3 bases are TGCAGCGTTGAACCCGGGACAGGGGAAACCTACGAGCAGTACTTC.

The V gene is TRBV15, the J gene TRBJ1-1; tentative D call: TRBD1 (5 bases). CDR1 and CDR2 (germline): LNHNV, YYDKDF (reference sequence). This CDR3 contains 16 residues. The V gene lost 0 bases and the J gene lost 3 bases, with 14 bases spanning the gap. This CDR3 is CATSRDGRGQDTEAFF. Here the CDR3 DNA reads TGTGCCACCAGCAGAGATGGAAGGGGTCAGGACACTGAAGCTTTCTTT.

For this clone: This sample includes further DNA sequences coding for the same CDR3. The genes are TRBV19 and TRBJ1-5; 7 bases match TRBD1. Germline values: CDR1 LNHDA, CDR2 SQIVND (reference sequence). The CDR3 loop spans 14 amino acids. The ends lost 3 bases at V and 1 base at J; junction bases unmatched: 0. In DNA form, the CDR3 reads TGTGCCAGTAGTATGGGACAGAGCAATCAGCCCCAGCATTTT. This translates into CASSMGQSNQPQHF. Supplemented by reference TRBV19 and TRBJ1-5, the full variable domain reads DGGITQSPKYLFRKEGQNVTLSCEQNLNHDAMYWYRQDPGQGLRLIYYSQIVNDFQKGDIAEGYSVSREKKESFPLTVTSAQKNPTAFYLCASSMGQSNQPQHFGDGTRLSIL.

The chain employs TRBV4-1 and TRBJ1-2, with D unclear. This CDR3 is 15 amino acids long. Germline loops: CDR1 MGHRA, CDR2 YSYEKL. V was trimmed by 4 bases and J by 4 bases, leaving 16 bases between them. CDR3 DNA: TGCGCCAGCAGCCCCTTAGCCGGTTTGGGCTATGGCTACACCTTC. Its protein product is CASSPLAGLGYGYTF.

There are a few counts of this clone. The chain combines TRBV18 with TRBJ2-7; D gene unclear. Germline V gene lookup returns CDR1 KGHSH and CDR2 LQKENI. The CDR3 contains 13 residues. Trimming left V 1 base short and J 9 bases short, with 13 bases between. The CDR3: CASSPLPGEGQYF. The CDR3 DNA follows: TGTGCCAGCTCACCACTGCCAGGTGAAGGGCAGTACTTC.

With respect to this clone: One end of the junction does not line up with germline, which may come from a read error. The chain employs TRBV7-7 and TRBJ2-1, with 10 bases identical to TRBD2. Germline-derived CDR1 and CDR2 are SSHAT and FNYEAQ (reference sequence). CDR3 length equals 15 residues. The CDR3 is CASSLRLAGDNEQFF. In DNA, the CDR3 is TGTGCTAGCAGCTTACGGCTAGCGGGAGACAATGAGCAGTTCTTC.